These 17 T cell receptor beta chains were all obtained from the same sample, sequenced in a study of blood T cell repertoires in COVID-19. Profiling relied on immunoSEQ multiplex PCR, and the TCRdb table lists in-frame clones only, not all of them. The table has about 120,000 clones, 88% seen once. Sequenced sample: peripheral blood. The receptor set was obtained from a woman between 45 and 65 years old with active or convalescent COVID-19.

A single count supports this clone. V gene TRBV4-3 combines with J gene TRBJ1-2; TRBD1 agrees at 9 bases. CDR1 is LGHNA and CDR2 is YSLEER in the germline V gene. This CDR3 comprises 14 residues. V lost 0 bases, J lost 4 bases, and 0 bases stayed unmatched. CDR3 DNA: TGCGCCAGCAGCCAAGAGACAGGGGGCTATGGCTACACCTTC. This translates into CASSQETGGYGYTF.

V gene TRBV28 combines with J gene TRBJ1-1; D is ambiguous. The CDR3 consists of 15 residues. The V gene's germline CDR1 is MDHEN and CDR2 SYDVKM. Trimming removed 5 bases from V and 4 bases from J, with 17 bases in between. The CDR3, as DNA: TGTGCCAGCAGTCCACTTGGAAGCAGAGGCACTGAAGCTTTCTTT. It translates to CASSPLGSRGTEAFF.

The chain has TRBV5-1 and TRBJ2-2, with D possibly TRBD1 on 8 matching bases. The CDR3 runs to 15 residues. In germline, CDR1 is SGHRS, CDR2 YFSETQ. The V end was cut by 6 bases, the J end by 6 bases, with 18 bases between. CDR3 DNA sequence: TGCGCCAGCAAAGGAGGACAGGGAGGGGCCGGGGAGCTGTTTTTT. Translated: CASKGGQGGAGELFF.

The chain employs TRBV15 and TRBJ2-5, with TRBD2 as a possible D gene (5 bases). Germline CDR1 LNHNV, CDR2 YYDKDF (reference sequence). Trimming pared 5 bases from V and 2 bases from J, leaving 15 bases between. The length of the CDR3 is 15 residues. The CDR3 DNA sequence: TGTGCCACCAGCGTGACCAGGAGCGGTCAAGAGACCCAGTACTTC. It is translated as CATSVTRSGQETQYF.

The V gene is TRBV7-2, the J gene TRBJ2-2; TRBD1 matches 7 bases. The CDR3 is made up of 17 amino acids. Germline CDR1 SGHTA, CDR2 FQGNSA. Germline trimming cut 2 bases from V and 7 bases from J; bases unmatched to any gene: 13. The CDR3 sequence: CASSLKGPGGAYGELFF. The CDR3 DNA reads as TGTGCCAGCAGCTTAAAGGGGCCAGGGGGAGCGTACGGGGAGCTGTTTTTT.

V and J are TRBV7-9 and TRBJ2-1, with 11 bases that match TRBD2. This CDR3 is built from 15 residues. CDR1 and CDR2 (germline): SEHNR, FQNEAQ (reference sequence). The V segment lost 5 bases and the J segment 5 bases; nucleotides outside the gene matches: 5. CDR3 sequence: CASSRTSGRHNEQFF. CDR3 nucleotide sequence: TGTGCCAGCAGCCGAACTAGCGGGAGACACAATGAGCAGTTCTTC.

J is TRBJ2-1 and V is TRBV18; 9 bases align to TRBD2. This CDR3 is 16 amino acids long. CDR1 and CDR2 (germline): KGHSH, LQKENI. V gave up 0 bases and J gave up 7 bases; unmatched junction bases: 7. CDR3 bases: TGTGCCAGCTCACCACCTGGGCTAGCGGGAAAAAATGAGCAGTTCTTC. This encodes CASSPPGLAGKNEQFF.

This clone appeared a single time. The chain carries TRBV11-2 and TRBJ2-3, with 7 bases lining up with TRBD1. Losses at the gene ends were 5 bases for V and 0 bases for J; bases not matched to a gene: 8. There are 16 residues in the CDR3. From germline, CDR1 is SGHAT and CDR2 FQNNGV. The CDR3 spells CASSTTGSPSTDTQYF. The CDR3 DNA follows: TGTGCCAGCAGCACGACAGGGAGCCCTAGCACAGATACGCAGTATTTT.

CDR3 in DNA: TGTGCCAGCAGCTTGGTGGCAGGGGAGATTTACGAGCAGTACTTC. Amino acid sequence: CASSLVAGEIYEQYF. The chain employs TRBV5-5 and TRBJ2-7; a weak D match, TRBD1 (6 bases). The CDR3 spans 15 residues. Germline lookup yields CDR1 SGHKS and CDR2 YYEKEE (reference sequence). V lost 0 bases to trimming and J lost 4 bases, with 14 bases between them. The entire variable domain, with the rest obtained from reference TRBV5-5 and TRBJ2-7, is as follows: DAGVTQSPTHLIKTRGQQVTLRCSPISGHKSVSWYQQVLGQGPQFIFQYYEKEERGRGNFPDRFSARQFPNYSSELNVNALLLGDSALYLCASSLVAGEIYEQYFGPGTRLTVT.

V is TRBV28 and J is TRBJ2-5, with D unclear. Germline V gene lookup returns CDR1 MDHEN and CDR2 SYDVKM. V lost 5 bases, J lost 3 bases, and 13 bases lay in between. CDR3 length: 14 amino acids. CDR3 residues: CASSPRRTKETQYF. CDR3 bases: TGTGCCAGCAGTCCTCGCCGTACAAAAGAGACCCAGTACTTC.

This chain joins TRBV6-5 and TRBJ1-6; 7 nucleotides agree with TRBD1. V shed 8 bases and J 4 bases; nucleotides not matched to a gene: 5. Germline CDR1 reads MNHEY; CDR2 reads SVGAGI. This CDR3 spans 14 amino acids. CDR3 loop: CASGGQIYNSPLHF. The DNA of the CDR3 is TGTGCCAGCGGGGGACAGATATATAATTCACCCCTCCACTTT.

This clone was seen a single time. The rearrangement joins TRBV27 to TRBJ1-2; TRBD1 aligns across 12 bases. Germline V gene sequence: CDR1 MNHEY, CDR2 SMNVEV (reference sequence). The CDR3 contains 15 residues. Germline trimming cut 5 bases from V and 8 bases from J; bases unmatched to any gene: 9. CDR3 in amino acids: CASSPAGTGGRGYTF. As DNA, the CDR3 is TGTGCCAGCAGTCCCGCCGGGACAGGGGGCCGGGGCTACACCTTC.

The table lists this clone with many counts. The rearrangement uses TRBV19 and TRBJ2-1; D ambiguous. V lost 7 bases to trimming and J lost 5 bases, with 12 bases between them. CDR1 LNHDA and CDR2 SQIVND come from the germline V gene (reference sequence). The CDR3 has 13 amino acids. The CDR3 spells CASTEKRNNEQFF. The CDR3 DNA reads as TGTGCCAGTACTGAAAAGAGGAACAATGAGCAGTTCTTC.

The rearrangement joins TRBV15 to TRBJ2-5; D may be TRBD1 (5 bases). There are 15 residues in the CDR3. V shed 0 bases and J shed 4 bases, with 12 bases lying between them. CDR1 and CDR2 (germline): LNHNV, YYDKDF (reference sequence). The CDR3 region has the DNA TGTGCCACCAGCAGAGATCAGGGTAGGGTAGAGACCCAGTACTTC. Protein: CATSRDQGRVETQYF.

The rearrangement joins TRBV18 to TRBJ1-2; no reliable D call. V gave up 6 bases and J gave up 3 bases, with 8 bases separating them. The germline gives CDR1 KGHSH, CDR2 LQKENI. The CDR3 runs 12 residues. CDR3 amino acids: CASSSNDYGYTF. Here the CDR3 DNA reads TGTGCCAGCTCCTCTAATGACTATGGCTACACCTTC.

V gene TRBV20-1 combines with J gene TRBJ1-1, with TRBD1 as a possible D gene (6 bases). Trimming cost V 3 bases and J 11 bases, with 22 bases left between them. This CDR3 is built from 14 residues. Germline V CDR1 and CDR2: DFQATT, SNEGSKA (reference sequence). The CDR3 DNA follows: TGCAGTGCTAGTTCGTACAGGGAAGGATTAGTGGCTTTCTTT. It encodes CSASSYREGLVAFF.

V gene TRBV2 combines with J gene TRBJ2-7, with D possibly TRBD2 on 7 matching bases. The CDR3 sequence is 15 residues long. Deletions cut 7 bases from V and 6 bases from J, with 22 bases between. The germline CDR1 and CDR2 sequences are SNHLY and FYNNEI. CDR3 DNA: TGTGCCAGCATCCCCTCCGGGGGGCGCATCTTCGAGCAGTACTTC. This gives the protein CASIPSGGRIFEQYF.